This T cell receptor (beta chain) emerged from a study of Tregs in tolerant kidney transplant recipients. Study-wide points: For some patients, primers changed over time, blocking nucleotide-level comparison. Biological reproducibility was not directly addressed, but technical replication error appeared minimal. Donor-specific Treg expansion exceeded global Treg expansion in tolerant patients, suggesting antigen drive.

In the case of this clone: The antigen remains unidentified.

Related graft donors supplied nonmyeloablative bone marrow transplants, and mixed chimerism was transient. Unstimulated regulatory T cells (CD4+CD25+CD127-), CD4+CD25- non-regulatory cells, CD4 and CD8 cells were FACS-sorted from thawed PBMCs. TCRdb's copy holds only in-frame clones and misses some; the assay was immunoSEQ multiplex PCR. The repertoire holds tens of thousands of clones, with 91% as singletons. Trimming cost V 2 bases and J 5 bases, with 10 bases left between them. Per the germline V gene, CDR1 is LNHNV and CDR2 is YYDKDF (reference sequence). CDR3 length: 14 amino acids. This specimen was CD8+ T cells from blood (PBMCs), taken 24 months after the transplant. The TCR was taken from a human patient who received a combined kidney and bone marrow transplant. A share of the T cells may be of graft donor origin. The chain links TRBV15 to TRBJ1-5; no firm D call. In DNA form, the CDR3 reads TGTGCCACCAGCAGACTCGACGGAGATCAGCCCCAGCATTTT. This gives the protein CATSRLDGDQPQHF.